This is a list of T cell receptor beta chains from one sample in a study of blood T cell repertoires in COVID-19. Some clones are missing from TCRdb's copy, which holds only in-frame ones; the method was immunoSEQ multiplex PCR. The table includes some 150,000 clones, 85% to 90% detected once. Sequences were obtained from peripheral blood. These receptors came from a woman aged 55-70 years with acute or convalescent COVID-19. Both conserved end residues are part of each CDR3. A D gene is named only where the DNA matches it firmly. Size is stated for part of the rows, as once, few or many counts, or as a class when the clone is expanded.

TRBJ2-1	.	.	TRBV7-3	TGTGCCAGCAGCTCGTCCCTCGGCGACAGATACAATGAGCAGTTCTTC	CASSSSLGDRYNEQFF
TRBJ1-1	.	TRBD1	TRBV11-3	TGTGCCAGCAGTTCACGGACAGGCCCGGACACTAAAGCTTTCTTT	CASSSRTGPDTKAFF
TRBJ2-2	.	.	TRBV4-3	TGCGCCAGCAGCCGGGCTAGCCCCCCCACCGGGGAGCTGTTTTTT	CASSRASPPTGELFF
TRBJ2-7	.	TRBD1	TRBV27	TGTGCCAGCAGCCCGGACAGGGTGACCTACGAGCAGTACTTC	CASSPDRVTYEQYF
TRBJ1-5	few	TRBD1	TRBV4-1	TGCGCCAGCAGCCAAGACGGGACAGGGGACCCCCAGCATTTT	CASSQDGTGDPQHF
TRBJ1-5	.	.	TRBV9	TGTGCCAGCATCTGGAGGTTGAGCAATCAGCCCCAGCATTTT	CASIWRLSNQPQHF
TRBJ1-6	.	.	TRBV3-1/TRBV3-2	TGTGCCAGCAGCCTGGGGGCTTCGCGTACTTTACGTAATTCACCCCTCCACTTT	CASSLGASRTLRNSPLHF
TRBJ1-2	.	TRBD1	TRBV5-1	TGCGCCAGCAGCTTGGTGCTCGGGACAGAGGGTAATGGCTACACCTTC	CASSLVLGTEGNGYTF
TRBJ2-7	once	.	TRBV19	TGTGCCAGTAGTATTCAAGGGGGGGAGGTCTACGAGCAGTACTTC	CASSIQGGEVYEQYF
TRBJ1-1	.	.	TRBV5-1	TGCGCCAGCAGCTTCCGTAGTGGGGGCAGTACTGAAGCTTTCTTT	CASSFRSGGSTEAFF
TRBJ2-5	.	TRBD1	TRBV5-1	TGCGCCAGCAGCGCCTCCGGGACAGGGGGCAGAGAGACCCAGTACTTC	CASSASGTGGRETQYF
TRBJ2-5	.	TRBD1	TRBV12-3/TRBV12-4	TGTGCCAGCAGCCTACAGGGGCAGACCCAGTACTTC	CASSLQGQTQYF
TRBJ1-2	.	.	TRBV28	TGTGCCAGCAGCCGGGGGGGCGCCGACTATGGCTACACCTTC	CASSRGGADYGYTF
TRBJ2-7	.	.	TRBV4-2	TGTGCCAGCAGCCGCGACGCAGGGGACGAGCAGTACTTC	CASSRDAGDEQYF
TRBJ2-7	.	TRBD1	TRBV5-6	TGTGCCAGCAGCACCCCGACAGGGGAACGGTCCGAGCAGTACTTC	CASSTPTGERSEQYF
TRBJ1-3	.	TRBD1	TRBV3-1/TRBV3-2	TGTGCCAGCAGCCAAGATCAGGGGGCGAGAGCGGGAAACACCATATATTTT	CASSQDQGARAGNTIYF
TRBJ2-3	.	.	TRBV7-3	TGTGCCAGCAGCCGCCCGGGGGTCACAGATACGCAGTATTTT	CASSRPGVTDTQYF
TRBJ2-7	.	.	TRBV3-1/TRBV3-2	TGTGCCAGCAGCCAAGATCTAAGGCAGGGGAGCTCCTACGAGCAGTACTTC	CASSQDLRQGSSYEQYF
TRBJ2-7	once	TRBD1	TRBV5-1	TGCGCCAGCAGCGGCCCGACAGGGTCTACATGGACCTACGAGCAGTACTTC	CASSGPTGSTWTYEQYF
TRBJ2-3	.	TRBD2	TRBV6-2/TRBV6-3	TGTGCCAGCAGTTACCTAGCGGGGGGGCGAAGCACAGATACGCAGTATTTT	CASSYLAGGRSTDTQYF
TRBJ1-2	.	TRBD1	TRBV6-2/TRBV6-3	TGTGCCAGCAGTTACTCGGGACAGGGGGACTATGGCTACACCTTC	CASSYSGQGDYGYTF
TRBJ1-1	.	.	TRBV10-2	TGCGCCAGCAGTGAACCCTTCAGATACATGAACACTGAAGCTTTCTTT	CASSEPFRYMNTEAFF
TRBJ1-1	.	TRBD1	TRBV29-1	TGCAGCGCCGGACAGGGGAGAGGCACTGAAGCTTTCTTT	CSAGQGRGTEAFF
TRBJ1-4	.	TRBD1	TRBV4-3	TGCGCCAGCAGCCAAGAGGTCACAGGGGGTGAAAAACTGTTTTTT	CASSQEVTGGEKLFF
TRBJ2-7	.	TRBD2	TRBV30	TGTGCCTGGGCACTAGCGAGCTCCTACGAGCAGTACTTC	CAWALASSYEQYF
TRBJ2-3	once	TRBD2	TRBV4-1	TGCGCCAGCAGCCAAGATCCGCTACTAGCGCTAAATACGCAGTATTTT	CASSQDPLLALNTQYF
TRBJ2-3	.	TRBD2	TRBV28	TGTGCCAGCAGTTTTGGGGGGGGATTTACAGATACGCAGTATTTT	CASSFGGGFTDTQYF
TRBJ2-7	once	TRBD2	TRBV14	TGTGCCAGCAGCTTCGGGGGGAGCTCCTACGAGCAGTACTTC	CASSFGGSSYEQYF
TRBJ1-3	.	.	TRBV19	TGTGCCAGCGCCCGCCGGACACCGAGCTCTGGAAACACCATATATTTT	CASARRTPSSGNTIYF
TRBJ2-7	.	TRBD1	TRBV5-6	TGTGCCAGCAGCGCCATGGCAGGGGGCTCCTACGAGCAGTACTTC	CASSAMAGGSYEQYF
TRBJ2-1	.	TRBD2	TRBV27	TGTGCCAGCAGTTCAGGGACTAGCGGGGCCAATGAGCAGTTCTTC	CASSSGTSGANEQFF
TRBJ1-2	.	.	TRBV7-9	TGTGCCAGCAGCTTTAAGGTTTTAGGGGATAACTATGGCTACACCTTC	CASSFKVLGDNYGYTF
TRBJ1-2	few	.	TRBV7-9	TGTGCCAGCAGCTTTGACAGCTATGGCTACACCTTC	CASSFDSYGYTF
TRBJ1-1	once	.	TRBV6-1	TGTGCCAGCAGTGAAGCGCAGGGGATCACTGAAGCTTTCTTT	CASSEAQGITEAFF
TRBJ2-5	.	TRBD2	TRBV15	TGTGCCACCAGCACCCTCTCTAGCGGGGGAAAAGAGACCCAGTACTTC	CATSTLSSGGKETQYF
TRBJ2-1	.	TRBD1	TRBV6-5	TGTGCCAGCAGTTCGCCGGGACAGCGTTGGAATGAGCAGTTCTTC	CASSSPGQRWNEQFF
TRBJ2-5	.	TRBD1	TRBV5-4	TGTGCCAGCAGCTTGGAGGGGGCACTTTGGCAAGAGACCCAGTACTTC	CASSLEGALWQETQYF
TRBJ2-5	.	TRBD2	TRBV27	TGTGCCAGCAGTTCTAGCGGGGTTTGGGAGACCCAGTACTTC	CASSSSGVWETQYF
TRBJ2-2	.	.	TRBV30	TGTGCCTGGAGTGTCACCAGATCCGGGGAGCTGTTTTTT	CAWSVTRSGELFF
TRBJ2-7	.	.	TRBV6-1	TGTGCCAGCAGTGAAAGGTCAGGGGAGCACGAGCAGTACTTC	CASSERSGEHEQYF
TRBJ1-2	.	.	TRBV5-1	TGCGCCAGCAGCTTGGCAACGGGGTATAACTATGGCTACACCTTC	CASSLATGYNYGYTF
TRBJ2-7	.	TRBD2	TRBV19	TGTGCCAGTAGTATTATAGCGGGGGGACTCTACGAGCAGTACTTC	CASSIIAGGLYEQYF
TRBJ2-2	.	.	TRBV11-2	TGTGCCAGCAGCTTAGTCAGTTTTCTGTTTTTT	CASSLVSFLFF
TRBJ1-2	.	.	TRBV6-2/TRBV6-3	TGTGCCAGCAGCCGGGACACCGGCTATGGCTACACCTTC	CASSRDTGYGYTF
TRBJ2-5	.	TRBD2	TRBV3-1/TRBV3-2	TGTGCCAGCAGCCATGATGGGGGGGGAGAGACCCAGTACTTC	CASSHDGGGETQYF
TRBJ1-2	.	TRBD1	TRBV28	TGTGCCAGCAGTCTACAGGGGGCCGGAGCTAACTATGGCTACACCTTC	CASSLQGAGANYGYTF
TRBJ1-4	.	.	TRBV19	TGTGCCAGTAGTCTCAGCCTGAGCGGCGAAAAACTGTTTTTT	CASSLSLSGEKLFF
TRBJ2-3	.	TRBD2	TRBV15	TGTGCCACCAGCAGGCGGGAGGATACGCAGTATTTT	CATSRREDTQYF
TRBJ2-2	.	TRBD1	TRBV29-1	TGCAGCGTTGAAGGGACAGGGAGACCCGGGGAGCTGTTTTTT	CSVEGTGRPGELFF
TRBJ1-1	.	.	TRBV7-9	TGTGCCAGCAGCTTAGCGGAGGCAGGCTGGAAGAACACTGAAGCTTTCTTT	CASSLAEAGWKNTEAFF
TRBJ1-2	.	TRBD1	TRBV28	TGTGCCAGCAGTTCGGGACAGGGAGGAAACTATGGCTACACCTTC	CASSSGQGGNYGYTF